The source of this TCR beta chain is a study of cytomegalovirus exposure and HLA in healthy donors. The overall study: Around 79 million unique TCRs, all from HLA-typed donors, were included in an early release of the data.

Regarding the study as a whole: Researchers counted roughly 160 TCR beta chains as cytomegalovirus-associated. Some V segments, TRBV6-2 and TRBV6-3 among them, were indistinguishable and were therefore excluded. In a later analysis, the majority of CMV-associated beta chains seemingly showed HLA restriction.

The PCR employed 60 Vbeta primers together with 13 Jbeta primers. TCRdb's copy holds only in-frame clones and misses some; the assay was immunoSEQ multiplex PCR. The data contain 120,000 or so clones, over 65% of them singletons. Germline V gene lookup returns CDR1 MNHEY and CDR2 SVGAGI. CDR3 size: 15 residues. Trimming pared 0 bases from V and 4 bases from J, leaving 11 bases between. Concerning this clone itself: Its target is not known.

The chain is built from TRBV6-5 and TRBJ2-3; D perhaps matches TRBD1 (6 bases). The sequenced material came from PBMCs. This sequence was found in a man younger than 35 in good health and CMV-seropositive. In DNA form, the CDR3 reads TGTGCCAGCAGTTACTCGAACAGGGTTCCAGATACGCAGTATTTT. It yields the protein CASSYSNRVPDTQYF.